This T cell receptor beta chain appears in the sequencing data of a study of blood T cell repertoires in COVID-19. Study context: The United States, Italy and Spain supplied acute and convalescent COVID-19 samples.

V lost 4 bases, J lost 6 bases, and 13 bases lay in between. The CDR3 extends over 13 amino acids. Looked up from germline, CDR1 is LGHDT and CDR2 is YNNKEL (reference sequence). Two negative PCRs, clearance, or symptom resolution were required of recovered Cohort 3 donors. The repertoire was sequenced with immunoSEQ multiplex PCR; TCRdb's copy has only in-frame clones and lacks some. Of around 290,000 clones in the sample, roughly 89% were seen once. Sequencing was done on a sample of PBMCs or T cells enriched from blood (not recorded which). The TCR originated in a woman between 35 and 50 years old who had recovered from COVID-19. The chain carries TRBV3-1 (or the pseudogene TRBV3-2) and TRBJ2-7; possible D gene TRBD2, 5 bases. CDR3 protein: CASSRGLSSEQYF. For the CDR3, the DNA is TGTGCCAGCAGCCGAGGACTCAGCTCCGAGCAGTACTTC.